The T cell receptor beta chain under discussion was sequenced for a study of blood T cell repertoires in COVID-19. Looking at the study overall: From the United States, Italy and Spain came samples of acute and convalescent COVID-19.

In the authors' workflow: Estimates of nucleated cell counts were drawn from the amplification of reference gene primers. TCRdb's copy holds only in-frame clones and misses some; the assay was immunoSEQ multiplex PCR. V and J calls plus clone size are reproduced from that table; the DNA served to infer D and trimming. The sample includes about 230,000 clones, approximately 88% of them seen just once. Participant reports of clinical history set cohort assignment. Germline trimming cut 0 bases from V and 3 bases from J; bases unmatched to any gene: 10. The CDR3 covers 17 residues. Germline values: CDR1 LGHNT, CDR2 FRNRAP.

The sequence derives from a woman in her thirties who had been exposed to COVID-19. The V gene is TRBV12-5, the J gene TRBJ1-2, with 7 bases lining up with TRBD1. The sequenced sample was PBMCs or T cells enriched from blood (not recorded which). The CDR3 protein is CASGLVRGRGSDYGYTF. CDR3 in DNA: TGTGCTAGTGGTTTGGTAAGGGGCAGGGGGTCCGACTATGGCTACACCTTC.